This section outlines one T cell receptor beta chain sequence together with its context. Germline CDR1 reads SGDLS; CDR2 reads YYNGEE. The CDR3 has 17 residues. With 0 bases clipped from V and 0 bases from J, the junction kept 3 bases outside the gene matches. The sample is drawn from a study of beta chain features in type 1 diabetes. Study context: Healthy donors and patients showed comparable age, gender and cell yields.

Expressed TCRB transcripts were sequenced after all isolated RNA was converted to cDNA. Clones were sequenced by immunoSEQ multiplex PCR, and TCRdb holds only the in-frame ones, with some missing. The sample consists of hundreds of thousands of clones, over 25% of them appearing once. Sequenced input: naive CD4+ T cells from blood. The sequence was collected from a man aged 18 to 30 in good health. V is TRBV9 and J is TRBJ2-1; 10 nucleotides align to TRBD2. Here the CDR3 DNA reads TGTGCCAGCAGCGTAGGGCCTAGCGGGAGCTCCTACAATGAGCAGTTCTTC. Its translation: CASSVGPSGSSYNEQFF.